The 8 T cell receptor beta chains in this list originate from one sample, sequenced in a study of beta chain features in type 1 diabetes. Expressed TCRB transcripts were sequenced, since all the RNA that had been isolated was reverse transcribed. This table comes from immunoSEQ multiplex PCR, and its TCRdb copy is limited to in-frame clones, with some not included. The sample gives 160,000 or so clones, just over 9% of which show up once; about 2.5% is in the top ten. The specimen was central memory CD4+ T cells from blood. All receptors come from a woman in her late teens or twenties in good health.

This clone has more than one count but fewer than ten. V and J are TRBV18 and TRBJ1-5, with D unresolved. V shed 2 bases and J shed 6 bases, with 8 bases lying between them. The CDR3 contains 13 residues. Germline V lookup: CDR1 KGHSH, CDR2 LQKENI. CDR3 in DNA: TGTGCCAGCTCACCAGAGGGTCCTCAGCCCCAGCATTTT. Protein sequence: CASSPEGPQPQHF.

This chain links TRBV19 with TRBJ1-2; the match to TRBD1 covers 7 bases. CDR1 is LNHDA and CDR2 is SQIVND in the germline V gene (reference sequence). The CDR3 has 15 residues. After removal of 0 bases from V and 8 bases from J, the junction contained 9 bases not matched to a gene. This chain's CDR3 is CASSIDHRQGSGYTF. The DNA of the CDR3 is TGTGCCAGTAGTATAGACCACCGACAGGGTAGCGGCTACACCTTC.

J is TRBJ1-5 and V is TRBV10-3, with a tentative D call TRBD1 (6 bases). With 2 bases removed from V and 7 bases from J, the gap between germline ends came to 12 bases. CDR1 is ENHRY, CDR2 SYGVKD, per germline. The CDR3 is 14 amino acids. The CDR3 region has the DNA TGTGCCATCAGTGAGGAAGCGGGGGGCCAGCCCCAGCATTTT. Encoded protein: CAISEEAGGQPQHF.

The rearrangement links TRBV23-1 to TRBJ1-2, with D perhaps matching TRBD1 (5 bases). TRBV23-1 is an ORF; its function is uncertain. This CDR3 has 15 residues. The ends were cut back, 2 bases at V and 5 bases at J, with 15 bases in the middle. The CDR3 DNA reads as TGCGCCAGCAGTCAACCCTCCGGCCCAGGGTATGGCTACACCTTC. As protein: CASSQPSGPGYGYTF.

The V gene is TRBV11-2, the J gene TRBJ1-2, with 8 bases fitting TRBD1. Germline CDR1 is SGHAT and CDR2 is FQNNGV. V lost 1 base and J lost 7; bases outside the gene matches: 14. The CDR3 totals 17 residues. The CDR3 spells CASSLGPDRGPPGGYTF. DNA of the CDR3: TGTGCCAGCAGCTTAGGGCCTGACAGGGGCCCGCCGGGTGGCTACACCTTC.

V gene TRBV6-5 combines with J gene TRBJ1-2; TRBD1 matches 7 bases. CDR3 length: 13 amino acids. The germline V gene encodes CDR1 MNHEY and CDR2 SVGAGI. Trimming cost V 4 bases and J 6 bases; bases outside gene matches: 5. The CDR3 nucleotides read TGTGCCAGCAGTTCAGGGGGACTAGATGGCTACACCTTC. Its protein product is CASSSGGLDGYTF.

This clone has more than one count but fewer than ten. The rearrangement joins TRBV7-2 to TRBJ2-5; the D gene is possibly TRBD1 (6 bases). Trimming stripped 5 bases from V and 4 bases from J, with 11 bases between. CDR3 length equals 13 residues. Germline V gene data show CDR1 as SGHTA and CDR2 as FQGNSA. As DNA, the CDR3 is TGTGCCAGCAGCACCGGGACAACAGAGACCCAGTACTTC. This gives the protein CASSTGTTETQYF.

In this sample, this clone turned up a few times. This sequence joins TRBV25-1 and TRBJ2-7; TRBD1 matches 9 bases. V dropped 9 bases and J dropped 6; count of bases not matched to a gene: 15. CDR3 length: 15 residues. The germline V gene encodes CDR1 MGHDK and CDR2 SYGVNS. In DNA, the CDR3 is TGTGCCAGTGCCAACGCCGGGACAGGGAACTCCGAGCAGTACTTC. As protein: CASANAGTGNSEQYF.